Presented here are 25 T cell receptor beta chains from one specimen sequenced in a study of T-cell memory formation after mild COVID-19. MiXCR, run by TCRdb on the 5' RACE reads, gives a single entry per CDR3 protein. Of fewer than 650,000 distinct CDR3 sequences listed, 17% are singletons. The specimen sequenced was PBMCs or a T cell subset sorted from them (not recorded which). The receptors here all came from an adult woman who had mild COVID-19 (a few samples of this study predate the infection). Cell type and time point are not known.

This clonotype was detected only a few times. This rearrangement joins TRBV24-1 to TRBJ1-1; D is undetermined. The CDR3 has 12 amino acids. V was cut by 4 bases and J by 11 bases, with 13 bases left in between. CDR1 KGHDR and CDR2 SFDVKD come from the germline V gene. The CDR3 DNA sequence: TGTGCCACCAGTGACCCCGCGCTCGGGGCTTTCTTT. It yields the protein CATSDPALGAFF.

V gene TRBV23-1 combines with J gene TRBJ2-7; D remains ambiguous. TRBV23-1 is an open reading frame, and its role is uncertain. The CDR3 sequence is 16 residues long. V was clipped by 0 bases and J by 7 bases, with 19 bases between them. DNA of the CDR3: TGCGCCAGCAGTCAATCTATACCTTCGGCGGACGGGGAGCAGTACTTC. This encodes CASSQSIPSADGEQYF.

This clonotype was seen ten or more times. The J gene is TRBJ2-7, the V gene TRBV27, with D uncertain. The CDR3 has 15 amino acids. Germline CDR1 and CDR2: MNHEY and SMNVEV (reference sequence). V was shortened by 0 bases and J by 2 bases, with 11 bases between the two germline ends. The CDR3 DNA is TGTGCCAGCAGTTTATCCGCTTATTCCCCCTACGAGCAGTACTTC. It translates to CASSLSAYSPYEQYF.

This clonotype has just a few counts. The chain has TRBV13 and TRBJ2-7; D not certain. The germline V gene encodes CDR1 PRHDT and CDR2 FYEKMQ (reference sequence). Trimming cost V 2 bases and J 3 bases, with 11 bases left between them. The CDR3 consists of 14 residues. Written as DNA, the CDR3 is TGTGCCAGCAGCTTATCCCCCACGGGCTACGAGCAGTACTTC. Translating it yields CASSLSPTGYEQYF.

The chain uses TRBV12-3 or TRBV12-4 and TRBJ2-3, with 8 bases that match TRBD2. The J segment lost 1 base and the V segment lost 4 bases, leaving 13 bases of the junction unmatched. The CDR3 length is 18 residues. The CDR3 loop reads CASSSPSLAVWGTDTQYF. Here the CDR3 DNA reads TGTGCCAGCAGTTCCCCGTCACTAGCGGTGTGGGGCACAGATACGCAGTATTTT.

In its sample, this clonotype was seen a few times. The chain joins TRBV6-5 to TRBJ2-7; tentative D call: TRBD2 (6 bases). The length of the CDR3 is 16 residues. The germline V and J ends were trimmed by 2 bases and 6 bases, with 20 bases remaining between them. The germline CDR1 and CDR2 sequences are MNHEY and SVGAGI. The CDR3 DNA reads TGTGCCAGCAGTTACCTCTTGGCTAACTCCGGGGGCGAGCAGTACTTC. This gives the protein CASSYLLANSGGEQYF.

J is TRBJ2-7 and V is TRBV4-2, with 7 bases lining up with TRBD2. Trimming cost V 4 bases and J 0 bases; bases outside gene matches: 12. Per germline, CDR1 LGHNA and CDR2 YNFKEQ. The CDR3 runs 17 residues. The CDR3 DNA sequence: TGTGCCAGCAGCCGGCAGACCGCTAGCGGTAGCTCCTACGAGCAGTACTTC. It translates to CASSRQTASGSSYEQYF.

The J gene is TRBJ2-3, the V gene TRBV7-9; D is possibly TRBD1 or TRBD2 (5 bases each). Between the trimmed V and J ends, which lost 3 bases and 2 bases, there was a span of 18 bases. There are 17 residues in the CDR3. Germline-derived CDR1 and CDR2 are SEHNR and FQNEAQ (reference sequence). DNA for the CDR3: TGTGCCAGCAGCTTTAACGCCAGGGAGAGTCACACAGATACGCAGTATTTT. As protein: CASSFNARESHTDTQYF.

The chain couples TRBV5-1 to TRBJ2-7; possibly TRBD2 for D (6 bases). CDR3 length: 16 residues. Germline lookup yields CDR1 SGHRS and CDR2 YFSETQ. With 0 bases removed from V and 2 bases from J, the gap between germline ends came to 15 bases. CDR3 residues: CASSLAAGRSAYEQYF. Here the CDR3 DNA reads TGCGCCAGCAGCTTGGCGGCGGGACGGAGTGCCTACGAGCAGTACTTC.

In its sample, this clonotype was seen a few times. The genes are TRBV6-5 and TRBJ2-5, with TRBD1 matching 7 bases. The V and J ends lost 2 bases and 4 bases, in that order; junction bases with no gene match: 1. The germline gives CDR1 MNHEY, CDR2 SVGAGI. This CDR3 has 13 residues. The CDR3 region is CASSYRGPETQYF. The CDR3 nucleotides are TGTGCCAGCAGTTACAGGGGGCCAGAGACCCAGTACTTC.

This chain links TRBV12-3 or TRBV12-4 with TRBJ1-1, with D tentatively TRBD1 (5 bases). Trimming stripped 6 bases from V and 5 bases from J, with 16 bases between. CDR3 length: 14 amino acids. The DNA for the CDR3 is TGTGCCAGCAGCACCGGTGGGTGGGGGACTGAAGCTTTCTTT. It translates to CASSTGGWGTEAFF.

The chain joins TRBV4-1 to TRBJ2-5; 7 bases agree with TRBD2. The CDR3 loop spans 15 amino acids. Unmatched junction bases numbered 8, after V lost 0 bases and J lost 7 bases. Per germline, CDR1 MGHRA and CDR2 YSYEKL. CDR3: CASSQEPVPGGTQYF. The DNA of the CDR3 is TGCGCCAGCAGCCAAGAGCCCGTCCCGGGGGGGACCCAGTACTTC.

The V and J genes are TRBV6-5 and TRBJ2-3, with 10 bases aligning to TRBD2. The CDR3 has 16 residues. Germline loops: CDR1 MNHEY, CDR2 SVGAGI. V was pared by 2 bases and J by 6 bases, with 8 bases of the junction left unmatched. CDR3 nucleotide sequence: TGTGCCAGCAGTTACGGAGCGGGAGGGCCTCCGGATACGCAGTATTTT. This translates into CASSYGAGGPPDTQYF.

J is TRBJ1-1 and V is TRBV18, with D uncertain. The CDR3 has 15 residues. Germline V gives CDR1 KGHSH, CDR2 LQKENI. With 3 bases removed from V and 7 bases from J, the gap between germline ends came to 18 bases. In DNA form, the CDR3 reads TGTGCCAGCTCACCCGGCGGCCTCGTACCAATTGAAGCTTTCTTT. This sequence encodes CASSPGGLVPIEAFF.

The table lists this clonotype with a few counts. The chain joins TRBV7-3 to TRBJ2-7; D is ambiguous. CDR1 and CDR2 (germline): SGHTA, FQGTGA. The CDR3 has 13 amino acids. Trimming cost V 5 bases and J 2 bases, with 10 bases left between them. This CDR3 is CASSPGAPYEQYF. As DNA, the CDR3 is TGTGCCAGCAGCCCCGGCGCCCCCTACGAGCAGTACTTC.

The chain employs TRBV5-1 and TRBJ2-1; 10 bases match TRBD1. Germline CDR1 and CDR2: SGHRS and YFSETQ. V lost 4 bases to trimming and J lost 2 bases; unmatched junction nucleotides: 3. This CDR3 contains 15 residues. The CDR3 spells CASSGTGDPYNEQFF. CDR3 in DNA: TGCGCCAGCAGCGGGACAGGGGACCCCTACAATGAGCAGTTCTTC.

The V call is TRBV3-1, the J call TRBJ2-4; 10 bases are a match to TRBD2. V dropped 8 bases and J dropped 3; count of bases not matched to a gene: 16. CDR1 is LGHDT, CDR2 YNNKEL, per germline (reference sequence). CDR3 size: 18 residues. The CDR3 coding sequence is TGTGCCAGCTCGTCCCCTAGCGGGGGCCTGCCGCTCAAAAACATTCAGTACTTC. This codes for CASSSPSGGLPLKNIQYF.

The chain carries TRBV6-5 and TRBJ1-6; D is unclear. The CDR3 loop spans 17 amino acids. Trimming cost V 2 bases and J 7 bases, with 18 bases left between them. Germline V gene sequence: CDR1 MNHEY, CDR2 SVGAGI. The CDR3 sequence: CASSYTPGVTVNSPLHF. In DNA, the CDR3 is TGTGCCAGCAGTTACACCCCCGGGGTGACGGTGAATTCACCCCTCCACTTT.

The rearrangement links TRBV30 to TRBJ2-2, with a weak D call TRBD2 (6 bases). From germline, CDR1 is GTSNPN and CDR2 SVGIG (reference sequence). This CDR3 region has 15 residues. Trimming stripped 2 bases from V and 7 bases from J, with 17 bases between. CDR3 bases: TGTGCCTGGAGTCGTCGTGGCGGCGGGATCGGGGAGCTGTTTTTT. This translates into CAWSRRGGGIGELFF.

This clonotype showed up just a few times. The gene calls are TRBV3-1 and TRBJ1-2, with D unresolved. Germline V gives CDR1 LGHDT, CDR2 YNNKEL (reference sequence). This CDR3 has 14 amino acids. Between the trimmed V and J ends, which lost 0 bases and 0 bases, there was a span of 5 bases. The CDR3 DNA sequence: TGTGCCAGCAGCCAAGATCCGTCTAACTATGGCTACACCTTC. This gives the protein CASSQDPSNYGYTF.

This clonotype came up a few times. This chain links TRBV20-1 with TRBJ2-3; D is uncertain. Per the germline V gene, CDR1 is DFQATT and CDR2 is SNEGSKA (reference sequence). Trimming removed 0 bases at V and 0 bases at J, with 7 bases between. The CDR3 is 14 amino acids. CDR3 in amino acids: CSARDFSSTDTQYF. CDR3 DNA: TGCAGTGCTAGAGATTTCAGTAGCACAGATACGCAGTATTTT.

This clonotype was detected ten times or more. The chain uses TRBV7-3 and TRBJ2-7, with 9 bases aligning to TRBD2. With 0 bases clipped from V and 0 bases from J, the junction kept 18 bases outside the gene matches. Germline values: CDR1 SGHTA, CDR2 FQGTGA. The CDR3 has 21 residues. The CDR3 sequence: CASSLTPQLAGAPRSSYEQYF. The CDR3 DNA is TGTGCCAGCAGCTTAACCCCTCAATTAGCGGGGGCCCCGAGGAGCTCCTACGAGCAGTACTTC.

The gene calls are TRBV12-3 or TRBV12-4 and TRBJ1-1; no clear D. This CDR3 contains 11 residues. V dropped 8 bases and J dropped 4 bases, with 8 bases sitting between them. The CDR3 here is CASGSFTEAFF. Written as DNA, the CDR3 is TGTGCCAGCGGGAGTTTCACTGAAGCTTTCTTT.

This sequence joins TRBV27 and TRBJ2-7, with unresolved D. V lost 6 bases and J lost 0, with 21 bases in between. The CDR3 covers 17 residues. Germline CDR1 reads MNHEY; CDR2 reads SMNVEV (reference sequence). The CDR3 protein is CASRAPPGRTRSYEQYF. The CDR3 region has the DNA TGTGCCAGCAGAGCCCCCCCGGGCAGAACGCGCTCCTACGAGCAGTACTTC.

This clonotype was found a few times. The rearrangement uses TRBV5-1 and TRBJ1-1; D call uncertain. V shed 0 bases and J shed 4 bases, with 7 bases lying between them. Per germline, CDR1 SGHRS and CDR2 YFSETQ. CDR3 length: 13 amino acids. CDR3 amino acids: CASSLDSPTEAFF. Here the CDR3 DNA reads TGCGCCAGCAGCTTGGACAGTCCCACTGAAGCTTTCTTT.